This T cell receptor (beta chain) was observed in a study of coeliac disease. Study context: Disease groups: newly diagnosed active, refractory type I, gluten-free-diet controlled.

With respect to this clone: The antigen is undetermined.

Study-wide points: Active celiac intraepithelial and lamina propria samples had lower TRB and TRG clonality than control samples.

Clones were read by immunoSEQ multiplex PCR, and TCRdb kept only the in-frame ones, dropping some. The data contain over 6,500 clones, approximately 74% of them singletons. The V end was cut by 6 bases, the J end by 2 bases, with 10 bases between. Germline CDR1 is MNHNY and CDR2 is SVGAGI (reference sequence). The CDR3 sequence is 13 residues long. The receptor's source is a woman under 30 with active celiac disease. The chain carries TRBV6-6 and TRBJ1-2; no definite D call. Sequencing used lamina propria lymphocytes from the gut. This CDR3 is CASSAPSNYGYTF. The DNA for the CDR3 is TGTGCCAGCAGCGCCCCTAGCAACTATGGCTACACCTTC.